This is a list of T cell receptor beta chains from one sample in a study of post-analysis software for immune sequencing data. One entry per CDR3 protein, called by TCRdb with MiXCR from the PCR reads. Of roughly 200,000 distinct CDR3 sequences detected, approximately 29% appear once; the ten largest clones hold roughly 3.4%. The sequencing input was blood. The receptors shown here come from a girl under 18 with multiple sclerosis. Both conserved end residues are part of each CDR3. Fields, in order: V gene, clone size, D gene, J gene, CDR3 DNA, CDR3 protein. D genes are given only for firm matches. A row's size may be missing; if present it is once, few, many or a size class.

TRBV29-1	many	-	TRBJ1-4	TGCAGCGTAGCAGGGGACGCAACTAATGAAAAACTGTTTTTT	CSVAGDATNEKLFF
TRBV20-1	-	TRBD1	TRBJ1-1	TGCAGTGCTAGAGGGTGGGGGACAGCCATCACTGAAGCTTTCTTT	CSARGWGTAITEAFF
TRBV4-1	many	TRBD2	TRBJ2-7	TGCGCCAGCAGCCATCCCTCACGGGGGGGAACTATCTACGAGCAGTACTTC	CASSHPSRGGTIYEQYF
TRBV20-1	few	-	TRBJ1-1	TGCAGTGCCGGGAGGGCGCAGGACACTGAAGCTTTCTTT	CSAGRAQDTEAFF
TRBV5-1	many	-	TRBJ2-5	TGCGCCAGCAGCTTGGCCCCTAGCAGCCAAGAGACCCAGTACTTC	CASSLAPSSQETQYF
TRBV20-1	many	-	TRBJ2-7	TGCAGCGCAAGGGCCACCGCGGGCTACGAGCAGTACTTC	CSARATAGYEQYF
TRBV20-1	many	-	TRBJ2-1	TGCAGTGCTAGAGGCCCCAATGAGCAGTTCTTC	CSARGPNEQFF
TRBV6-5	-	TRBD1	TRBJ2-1	TGTGCCAGCAGTTTCGCAGGGGGCGTCTACAATGAGCAGTTCTTC	CASSFAGGVYNEQFF
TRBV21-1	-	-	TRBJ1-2	TGTGCCAGCAGCAAGGGACAGGGAATACGCTATGGCTACACCTTC	CASSKGQGIRYGYTF
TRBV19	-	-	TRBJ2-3	TGTGCCAGTAGTCAATCCGGGGGCCTCGCAGATACGCAGTATTTT	CASSQSGGLADTQYF
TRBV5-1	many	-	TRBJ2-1	TGCGCCAGCAGCTTGTGGGGGGAGAGGGACAATGAGCAGTTCTTC	CASSLWGERDNEQFF
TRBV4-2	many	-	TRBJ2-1	TGTGCCAGCAGCCAAGACCTGAGCGATGAGCAGTTCTTC	CASSQDLSDEQFF
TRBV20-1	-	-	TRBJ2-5	TGCAGTGCTAGAGACCTGACCGGGACTGGCATCCTACAGACCCAGTACTTC	CSARDLTGTGILQTQYF
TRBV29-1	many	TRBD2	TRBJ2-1	TGCAGCGTTCGGACTAGCGGGCCTAGGCAGTTCTTC	CSVRTSGPRQFF
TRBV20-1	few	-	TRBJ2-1	TGCAGTGCTAGACGATGGGGTGAGCAGTTCTTC	CSARRWGEQFF
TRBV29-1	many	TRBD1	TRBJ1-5	TGCAGCGTGGCCGGGACAGGGAATCAGCCCCAGCATTTT	CSVAGTGNQPQHF
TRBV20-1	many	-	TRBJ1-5	TGCAGTGCTAGAGGCCCCTACAATCAGCCCCAGCATTTT	CSARGPYNQPQHF
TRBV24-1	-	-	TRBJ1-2	TGTGCCACCAGTGATCCCGGACGGAACTATGGCTACACCTTC	CATSDPGRNYGYTF
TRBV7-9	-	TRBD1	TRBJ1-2	TGTGCCAGCAGCTTCGCGACAGGGACGCATGGCTACACCTTC	CASSFATGTHGYTF
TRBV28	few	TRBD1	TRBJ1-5	TGTGCCAGCGCATCACAGGGGCAGCCCCAGCATTTT	CASASQGQPQHF
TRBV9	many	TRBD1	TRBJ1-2	TGTGCCAGCAGCCTGGACAGGGACTCCTATGGCTACACCTTC	CASSLDRDSYGYTF
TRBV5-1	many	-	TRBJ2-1	TGCGCCAGCAGCCTCGCGCCCCCCGGGAGTAGGTACAATGAGCAGTTCTTC	CASSLAPPGSRYNEQFF
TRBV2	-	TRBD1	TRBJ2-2	TGTGCCAGCAGTGACCTCGGGACAGCCAACACCGGGGAGCTGTTTTTT	CASSDLGTANTGELFF
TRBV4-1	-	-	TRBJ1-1	TGCGCCAGCAGTCCTCAGGAGGGGCCTGAAGCTTTCTTT	CASSPQEGPEAFF
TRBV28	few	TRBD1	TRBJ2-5	TGCGCCAGCAGTTTCCTCTCCCCGGGACAGGGAGAAAAGACCCAGTACTTC	CASSFLSPGQGEKTQYF
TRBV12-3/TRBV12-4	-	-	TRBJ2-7	TGTGCCAGCAGTTTATTGGGTTGCCAGGGGGGTTTCCACGAGCAGTACTTC	CASSLLGCQGGFHEQYF
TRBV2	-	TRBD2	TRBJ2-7	TGTGCCAGCGAGACTCTTCAGGGACTAGCGGGAGGGGCCGAGCAGTACTTC	CASETLQGLAGGAEQYF
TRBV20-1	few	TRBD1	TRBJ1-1	TGCAGTGCTTCGACAGGGACCATGAACACTGAAGCTTTCTTT	CSASTGTMNTEAFF
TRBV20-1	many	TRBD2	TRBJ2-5	TGCAGTGCTAGAGAGTCGGGAGGGATTCAAGAGACCCAGTACTTC	CSARESGGIQETQYF
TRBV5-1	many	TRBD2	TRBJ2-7	TGCGCCAGCAGCTCCGGGACTAGCGGGGCGGGCGAGCAGTACTTC	CASSSGTSGAGEQYF
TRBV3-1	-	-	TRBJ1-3	TGTGCCAGCAGTCTCTTACAGGGAAACACCATATATTTT	CASSLLQGNTIYF
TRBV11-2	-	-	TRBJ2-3	TGTGCCTGCAGCTTAGTTGGGGGTTCAGATACGCAGTATTTT	CACSLVGGSDTQYF
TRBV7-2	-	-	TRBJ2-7	TGTGCCAGCAGCCGGACGGGGGCCCGGCGCTTAGTCTACGAGCAGTACTTC	CASSRTGARRLVYEQYF
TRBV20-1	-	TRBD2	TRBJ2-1	TGCAGTGCATTGGCTAGCGGCGACAATGAGCAGTTCTTC	CSALASGDNEQFF
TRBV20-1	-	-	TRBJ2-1	TGCGGTGCTAGAGACCGGGGACGAAACCTCTACAATGAGCAGTTCTTC	CGARDRGRNLYNEQFF
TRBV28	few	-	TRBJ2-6	TGTGCCAGCAGTTTACCGTCTGGGGCCAACGTCCGGACTTTC	CASSLPSGANVRTF
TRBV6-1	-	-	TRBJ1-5	TGTGCCAGCAAACTAGCGGGGGGCCCTCAGCCCCAGCATTTT	CASKLAGGPQPQHF
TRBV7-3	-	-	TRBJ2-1	TGTGCCAGCAGCCCCGGGGGCGGGGGCTTAAATGAGCAGTTCTTC	CASSPGGGGLNEQFF
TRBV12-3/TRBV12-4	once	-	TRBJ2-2	TGTGCCAGCACTAAGAACACCGGGGAGCTGTTTTTT	CASTKNTGELFF
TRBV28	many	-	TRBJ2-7	TGTGCCAGCAGTTCCCCGGGAAGGGTGGATTCCTACGAGCAGTACTTC	CASSSPGRVDSYEQYF
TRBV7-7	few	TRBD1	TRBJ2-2	TGTGCTAGCAGCAGGGGGCTAGACACCGGGGAGCTGTTTTTT	CASSRGLDTGELFF
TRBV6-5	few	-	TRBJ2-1	TGTGCCAGCAGCCGGTCGGGGGTCTCCTACAATGAGCAGTTCTTC	CASSRSGVSYNEQFF
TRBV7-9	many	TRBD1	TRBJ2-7	TGTGCCAGCAGAAGAGACAGGGGTGCAACCTACGAGCAGTACTTC	CASRRDRGATYEQYF
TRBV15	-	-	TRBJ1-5	TGTGCCACCAGCAGAGATCCCACCCGCTCCAATCAGCCCCAGCATTTT	CATSRDPTRSNQPQHF
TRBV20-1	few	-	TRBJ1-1	TGCAGTGCTAGAGATCAGCCCAAGAGCACTGAAGCTTTCTTT	CSARDQPKSTEAFF
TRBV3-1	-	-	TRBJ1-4	TGTGCCAGCAGCCAAGATCCCGTCCGCGCAACTAATGAAAAACTGTTTTTT	CASSQDPVRATNEKLFF
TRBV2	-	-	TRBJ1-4	TGTGCCAGCAGTGAAGGGACAGCGACTAATGAAAAACTGTTTTTT	CASSEGTATNEKLFF
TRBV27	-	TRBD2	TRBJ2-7	TGTGCCAGCAAGCACAGACTAGCGGGACCCTACGAGCAGTACTTC	CASKHRLAGPYEQYF
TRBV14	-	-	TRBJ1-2	TGTGCCAGCAGCCCGGAGATTGACTATGGCTACACCTTC	CASSPEIDYGYTF
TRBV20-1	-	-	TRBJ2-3	TGCAGTGCTAGAATACCGGGACGAGTAGGCACAGATACGCAGTATTTT	CSARIPGRVGTDTQYF
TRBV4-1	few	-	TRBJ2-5	TGCGCCAGCAGCCCACAACCCTACAGGGATTCTGCCTTCGAGACCCAGTACTTC	CASSPQPYRDSAFETQYF
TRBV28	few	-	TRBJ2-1	TGTGCCAGCATCGGCAGACGCTCCTACAATGAGCAGTTCTTC	CASIGRRSYNEQFF
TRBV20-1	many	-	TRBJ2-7	TGCAGTGCGAGAGGCCGGGACAACCGCTACGAGCAGTACTTC	CSARGRDNRYEQYF